The 26 T cell receptor beta chains presented below share a single source sample, sequenced in a study of cytomegalovirus exposure and HLA in healthy donors. This table comes from immunoSEQ multiplex PCR, and its TCRdb copy is limited to in-frame clones, with some not included. The data hold under 250,000 clones, with roughly 90% observed a single time. Sequenced material: PBMCs. These receptors originate from a man aged 18 to 35 in good health and CMV-seropositive.

The rearrangement joins TRBV27 to TRBJ2-1; D perhaps matches TRBD2 (5 bases). The CDR3 covers 14 residues. Germline CDR1 and CDR2: MNHEY and SMNVEV (reference sequence). Trimming pared 4 bases from V and 6 bases from J, leaving 13 bases between. The chain's CDR3 is CASSSTTRVNEQFF. For the CDR3, the DNA is TGTGCCAGCAGTTCCACCACTAGGGTCAATGAGCAGTTCTTC.

In its sample, this clone was seen once. The V call is TRBV6-4, the J call TRBJ2-1; D remains unclear. The V gene lost 3 bases and the J gene lost 7 bases, with 10 bases spanning the gap. CDR3 length: 13 residues. Per the germline V gene, CDR1 is MRHNA and CDR2 is SNTAGT. CDR3 sequence reads: CASSEGASNEQFF. CDR3 coding DNA: TGTGCCAGCAGTGAGGGTGCCAGTAATGAGCAGTTCTTC.

By sample fraction, this clone is large. V and J are TRBV5-5 and TRBJ1-4; D unclear. V lost 0 bases and J lost 7, with 10 bases in between. This CDR3 is 14 amino acids long. Germline V gene data show CDR1 as SGHKS and CDR2 as YYEKEE (reference sequence). The CDR3 region is CASSLEGLGEKLFF. CDR3 nucleotides: TGTGCCAGCAGCTTGGAGGGTCTGGGTGAAAAACTGTTTTTT.

The chain employs TRBV2 and TRBJ2-7; 9 bases agree with TRBD1. Germline lookup yields CDR1 SNHLY and CDR2 FYNNEI. Trimming took 6 bases from V and 3 from J; bases not matched to a gene: 3. There are 13 residues in the CDR3. The DNA of the CDR3 is TGTGCCAGCAGCGGACAGGGGAACTACGAGCAGTACTTC. The encoded protein is CASSGQGNYEQYF.

CDR3 DNA: TGTGCCAGCAGTTTATATAGAATGACAGTGGGCACCGGGGAGCTGTTTTTT. Encoded protein: CASSLYRMTVGTGELFF. The chain uses TRBV27 and TRBJ2-2; possibly TRBD1 for D (5 bases). The CDR3 is 17 amino acids. Germline CDR1 MNHEY, CDR2 SMNVEV (reference sequence). The V end was cut by 1 base, the J end by 4 bases, with 16 bases between.

This clone was seen more than once but under ten times. This chain links TRBV5-1 with TRBJ1-2; D uncertain. V gave up 4 bases and J gave up 3 bases, with 22 bases separating them. The CDR3 totals 17 residues. Germline CDR1 reads SGHRS; CDR2 reads YFSETQ. CDR3 bases: TGCGCCAGCAGCAGAGGTCAGACCTCGAACCTTTACTATGGCTACACCTTC. Translating it yields CASSRGQTSNLYYGYTF. The variable domain in full, completed from reference TRBV5-1 and TRBJ1-2, reads KAGVTQTPRYLIKTRGQQVTLSCSPISGHRSVSWYQQTPGQGLQFLFEYFSETQRNKGNFPGRFSGRQFSNSRSEMNVSTLELGDSALYLCASSRGQTSNLYYGYTFGSGTRLTVV.

The chain uses TRBV29-1 and TRBJ2-5, with 7 bases lining up with TRBD1. In germline, CDR1 is SQVTM, CDR2 ANQGSEA. With V trimmed by 6 bases and J by 4 bases, 5 bases remained unmatched. The CDR3 loop spans 12 amino acids. The DNA of the CDR3 is TGCAGCGTGAAGACAGGGTCAGAGACCCAGTACTTC. Translated: CSVKTGSETQYF. Together with reference TRBV29-1 and TRBJ2-5, the CDR3 gives the full variable domain: SAVISQKPSRDICQRGTSLTIQCQVDSQVTMMFWYRQQPGQSLTLIATANQGSEATYESGFVIDKFPISRPNLTFSTLTVSNMSPEDSSIYLCSVKTGSETQYFGPGTRLLVL.

This sequence joins TRBV29-1 and TRBJ2-3, with D unresolved. CDR3 length equals 15 residues. The V end was cut by 4 bases, the J end by 0 bases, with 14 bases between. The germline V gene has CDR1 SQVTM and CDR2 ANQGSEA. The CDR3 sequence is CSVVFGRRSTDTQYF. The CDR3, as DNA: TGCAGCGTTGTTTTCGGGCGAAGGAGCACAGATACGCAGTATTTT.

This chain joins TRBV7-2 and TRBJ1-4; D is unresolved. Germline V lookup: CDR1 SGHTA, CDR2 FQGNSA. This CDR3 region has 15 residues. The germline V and J ends were trimmed by 3 bases and 4 bases, with 12 bases remaining between them. DNA of the CDR3: TGTGCCAGCAGCTTTACCGGACCATTTAATGAAAAACTGTTTTTT. It yields the protein CASSFTGPFNEKLFF.

The V gene is TRBV5-1, the J gene TRBJ1-2, with a weak D call TRBD1 (5 bases). This CDR3 is built from 15 residues. CDR1 and CDR2 from the germline V gene are SGHRS and YFSETQ. V lost 1 base and J 2 bases, leaving 12 bases between the germline ends. The CDR3 bases are TGCGCCAGCAGCTTGTCGGGGACGGGAAACTATGGCTACACCTTC. This encodes CASSLSGTGNYGYTF.

The chain links TRBV7-7 to TRBJ2-5, with TRBD2 as a possible D gene (6 bases). Trimming removed 5 bases from V and 0 bases from J, with 13 bases in between. The CDR3 covers 15 residues. Germline CDR1 reads SSHAT; CDR2 reads FNYEAQ (reference sequence). The CDR3 reads CASSPFAGNQETQYF. Written as DNA, the CDR3 is TGTGCCAGCAGCCCCTTCGCGGGAAACCAAGAGACCCAGTACTTC.

The sample holds a few counts of this clone. The chain has TRBV2 and TRBJ2-2; TRBD2 agrees at 8 bases. V was pared by 7 bases and J by 7 bases, with 8 bases of the junction left unmatched. CDR1 is SNHLY and CDR2 is FYNNEI in the germline V gene. The CDR3 extends over 14 amino acids. Here the CDR3 DNA reads TGTGCCAGCATCAGAACTAGCGGTGTCGGGGAGCTGTTTTTT. This translates into CASIRTSGVGELFF. Full variable domain (missing parts from reference TRBV2 and TRBJ2-2): EPEVTQTPSHQVTQMGQEVILRCVPISNHLYFYWYRQILGQKVEFLVSFYNNEISEKSEIFDDQFSVERPDGSNFTLKIRSTKLEDSAMYFCASIRTSGVGELFFGEGSRLTVL.

V is TRBV2 and J is TRBJ1-1; TRBD1 matches at 8 bases. Germline V gives CDR1 SNHLY, CDR2 FYNNEI. The CDR3 has 13 residues. Germline trimming cut 4 bases from V and 3 bases from J; bases unmatched to any gene: 1. The CDR3 loop is CASSVRGHTEAFF. CDR3 bases: TGTGCCAGCAGTGTCAGGGGGCACACTGAAGCTTTCTTT. The full variable domain, its missing parts supplied by reference TRBV2 and TRBJ1-1, is EPEVTQTPSHQVTQMGQEVILRCVPISNHLYFYWYRQILGQKVEFLVSFYNNEISEKSEIFDDQFSVERPDGSNFTLKIRSTKLEDSAMYFCASSVRGHTEAFFGQGTRLTVV.

V and J are TRBV5-1 and TRBJ1-2; the D is unclear. V was shortened by 3 bases and J by 0 bases, with 12 bases between the two germline ends. The length of the CDR3 is 15 residues. Germline loops: CDR1 SGHRS, CDR2 YFSETQ. CDR3 residues: CASSSGWFANYGYTF. CDR3 DNA sequence: TGCGCCAGCAGCTCCGGTTGGTTCGCTAACTATGGCTACACCTTC.

The J gene is TRBJ1-4, the V gene TRBV28, with a tentative D call TRBD1 (5 bases). V lost 3 bases, J lost 8 bases, and 13 bases lay in between. This CDR3 spans 14 amino acids. Germline V gives CDR1 MDHEN, CDR2 SYDVKM. The CDR3 region has the DNA TGTGCCAGCAGTTTCCGGGACCTTGGGGAAAAACTGTTTTTT. Translating gives CASSFRDLGEKLFF.

V usage is TRBV7-9 and J usage is TRBJ2-7; D is undetermined. The CDR3 is made up of 13 amino acids. V lost 0 bases and J lost 3, with 6 bases in between. Germline V gene lookup returns CDR1 SEHNR and CDR2 FQNEAQ (reference sequence). The CDR3 region is CASSLAYSYEQYF. The CDR3 DNA reads as TGTGCCAGCAGCTTAGCGTACAGCTACGAGCAGTACTTC.

The rearrangement uses TRBV11-2 and TRBJ2-7, with no clear D. Germline-derived CDR1 and CDR2 are SGHAT and FQNNGV. The CDR3 loop spans 15 amino acids. V gave up 4 bases and J gave up 5 bases, with 18 bases separating them. The CDR3 coding sequence is TGTGCCAGCAGCTCAACTTCCAAGGACGCCCACGAGCAGTACTTC. It yields the protein CASSSTSKDAHEQYF.

The J gene is TRBJ2-2, the V gene TRBV10-3; 8 nucleotides match TRBD2. The CDR3 runs 14 residues. Germline CDR1 and CDR2: ENHRY and SYGVKD. Trimming took 2 bases from V and 5 from J; bases not matched to a gene: 1. The CDR3 here is CAISEERETGELFF. The CDR3 bases are TGTGCCATCAGTGAGGAGCGGGAGACCGGGGAGCTGTTTTTT.

CDR3 amino acids: CASSQAPGTGTYEQYF. CDR3 sequence (DNA): TGCGCCAGCAGCCAAGCCCCCGGGACAGGGACATACGAGCAGTACTTC. The chain couples TRBV4-1 to TRBJ2-7; TRBD1 matches at 9 bases. Germline CDR1 is MGHRA and CDR2 is YSYEKL. This CDR3 spans 16 amino acids. V gave up 1 base and J gave up 4 bases; unmatched junction bases: 8.

This clone has more than one count but fewer than ten. The rearrangement joins TRBV7-2 to TRBJ2-6; no firm D call. The CDR3 runs 17 residues. Germline CDR1 SGHTA, CDR2 FQGNSA. V lost 1 base and J 1 base, leaving 11 bases between the germline ends. The CDR3 protein is CASSLGEDLSGANVLTF. The CDR3 DNA is TGTGCCAGCAGCTTAGGCGAGGATTTATCTGGGGCCAACGTCCTGACTTTC.

The V gene is TRBV10-1, the J gene TRBJ2-7, with 9 bases matching TRBD1. This CDR3 is built from 16 residues. CDR1 and CDR2 (germline): WNHNN, SYGVQD (reference sequence). After removal of 8 bases from V and 2 bases from J, the junction contained 13 bases not matched to a gene. Here the CDR3 DNA reads TGCGCCAGCTGGGACAGGGACTCCTTATTAGCCTACGAGCAGTACTTC. Translation gives CASWDRDSLLAYEQYF.

This clone was detected once. The chain recombines TRBV4-3 with TRBJ2-2; TRBD2 is a possible D gene (5 bases). This CDR3 has 16 residues. V was clipped by 5 bases and J by 6 bases, with 19 bases between them. Germline V gene lookup returns CDR1 LGHNA and CDR2 YSLEER. The CDR3, as DNA: TGCGCCAGCAGCTCCCGGCGAGGGAGAGCGCCCGGGGAGCTGTTTTTT. Translation gives CASSSRRGRAPGELFF.

The chain joins TRBV30 to TRBJ1-3; D ambiguous. Trimming removed 3 bases from V and 1 base from J, with 13 bases in between. Germline V lookup: CDR1 GTSNPN, CDR2 SVGIG (reference sequence). The CDR3 is 15 amino acids. The DNA of the CDR3 is TGTGCCTGGAGGGTAGCTCCTCCGTCTGGAAACACCATATATTTT. Translation: CAWRVAPPSGNTIYF.

In the case of this clone: This sample includes further DNA sequences coding for the same CDR3. The chain recombines TRBV6-5 with TRBJ1-1; D is unclear. The CDR3 consists of 13 residues. Germline CDR1 reads MNHEY; CDR2 reads SVGAGI. V lost 0 bases and J 1 base, leaving 3 bases between the germline ends. DNA for the CDR3: TGTGCCAGCAGTTACTCGACGAACACTGAAGCTTTCTTT. This codes for CASSYSTNTEAFF.

This chain uses TRBV2 with TRBJ1-2; maybe TRBD1 (5 bases). This CDR3 region has 13 residues. Germline V gene data show CDR1 as SNHLY and CDR2 as FYNNEI. Trimming pared 6 bases from V and 6 bases from J, leaving 14 bases between. This chain's CDR3 is CASRQEKGNGYTF. The CDR3 bases are TGTGCCAGCAGGCAAGAAAAGGGGAATGGCTACACCTTC. The full variable domain, in which reference TRBV2 and TRBJ1-2 provide the parts outside the CDR3, is EPEVTQTPSHQVTQMGQEVILRCVPISNHLYFYWYRQILGQKVEFLVSFYNNEISEKSEIFDDQFSVERPDGSNFTLKIRSTKLEDSAMYFCASRQEKGNGYTFGSGTRLTVV.

This sequence joins TRBV7-2 and TRBJ2-3, with 9 positions matching TRBD1. Germline lookup yields CDR1 SGHTA and CDR2 FQGNSA. The CDR3 runs to 15 residues. V was clipped by 3 bases and J by 4 bases; unmatched bases: 5. DNA of the CDR3: TGTGCCAGCAGCTTGAGGACAGGGGCCGCAGATACGCAGTATTTT. Its protein is CASSLRTGAADTQYF.